This TCR beta chain was identified during a study of T cells in Graves' hyperthyroidism and ophthalmopathy. The study, taken as a whole, reports: A median around 6.4 months before onset, the model predicted ophthalmopathy. The majority of expanded thyroid clonotypes above 0.001 also appeared in blood.

RNA transcripts were the template for amplifying TCR beta CDR3 regions. In the first-round RT-PCR of the TCR CDR3, the HTBI primer set was used. TCRdb re-analysed the multiplex PCR reads in MiXCR, keeping a single row per CDR3 protein. This repertoire shows about 590,000 distinct CDR3 sequences, 12% to 15% found once; its top ten account for over 6%. This sample holds PBMCs from 8 to 10 ml fresh peripheral blood. This CDR3 is 15 amino acids long. Trimming took off 1 base at V and 7 bases at J, with 16 bases between the two ends. CDR1 and CDR2 from the germline V gene are DFQATT and SNEGSKA (reference sequence). This clonotype was picked up many times. The antigen is unknown.

The sequenced sample consisted of blood. The rearrangement links TRBV20-1 to TRBJ1-4; D is unclear. The sequence came from a woman aged 18-29 years with Graves' ophthalmopathy. The CDR3 protein is CSARGLSERGEKLFF. The CDR3 DNA reads as TGCAGTGCTAGAGGACTGAGCGAACGAGGTGAAAAACTGTTTTTT.